This T cell receptor (beta chain) was profiled in a study of T-cell memory formation after mild COVID-19. Notes on this clonotype: Antigen: not known.

TCRdb used MiXCR to reprocess the 5' RACE reads, holding one entry per CDR3 protein. The data contain around 180,000 distinct CDR3 sequences, about 18% of them singletons. V lost 3 bases and J lost 0, with 9 bases in between. The CDR3 covers 14 residues. Germline assignment: CDR1 DFQATT and CDR2 SNEGSKA (reference sequence). General observations from the study: The study detected some responding clones in pre-infection memory, suggesting cross-reactive memory joined.

Sequenced input: PBMCs or a T cell subset sorted from them (not recorded which). This rearrangement joins TRBV20-1 to TRBJ2-1; TRBD2 is a possible D gene (7 bases). The TCR sequence derives from a young man who had mild COVID-19 (a few samples of this study predate the infection). Cell type and time point are not known. The CDR3 bases are TGCAGTGCTAGGGGGGGGGCCTCCTACAATGAGCAGTTCTTC. Protein sequence: CSARGGASYNEQFF.